The next 27 T cell receptor beta chains were all read from a single sample in a study of T cells after yellow fever vaccination. TCRdb ran MiXCR on the 5' RACE reads and lists one entry per CDR3 protein. The profile shows approximately 300,000 distinct CDR3 sequences, approximately 11% of them singletons. Sample: CD4+ T cells sorted from PBMCs, taken 45 days after the yellow fever booster vaccination. The receptors originated from a man aged 18 to 29 who received the YFV17D yellow fever vaccine.

The chain uses TRBV2 and TRBJ1-1; D is ambiguous. Trimming removed 3 bases from V and 3 bases from J, with 11 bases in between. The germline V gene has CDR1 SNHLY and CDR2 FYNNEI. The CDR3 consists of 14 residues. This chain's CDR3 is CASSDKGGDTEAFF. CDR3 coding DNA: TGTGCCAGCAGTGATAAGGGAGGCGACACTGAAGCTTTCTTT.

This clonotype was counted only a few times. The CDR3 DNA reads as TGTGCCAGCAGCTCATATAACAGGGACGCGGAGACCCAGTACTTC. Protein: CASSSYNRDAETQYF. The chain couples TRBV7-9 to TRBJ2-5, with a possible D match to TRBD1 (6 bases). The CDR3 runs to 15 residues. The V gene lost 4 bases and the J gene lost 5 bases, with 17 bases spanning the gap. The germline V gene has CDR1 SEHNR and CDR2 FQNEAQ (reference sequence).

This chain links TRBV7-9 with TRBJ2-5, with D hard to call. Trimming removed 5 bases from V and 5 bases from J, with 15 bases in between. The germline CDR1 and CDR2 sequences are SEHNR and FQNEAQ (reference sequence). This CDR3 comprises 14 residues. CDR3 sequence reads: CASSTPTSPETQYF. The DNA of the CDR3 is TGTGCCAGCAGCACCCCAACTTCCCCGGAGACCCAGTACTTC.

J is TRBJ1-5 and V is TRBV5-1, with D perhaps matching TRBD1 (6 bases). CDR3 length: 14 amino acids. Per germline, CDR1 SGHRS and CDR2 YFSETQ. Trimming left V 3 bases short and J 4 bases short, with 11 bases between. The CDR3 region has the DNA TGCGCCAGCAGCTCGGGGGCAGGAAATCAGCCCCAGCATTTT. Translation: CASSSGAGNQPQHF. Full variable domain (remainder filled in from reference TRBV5-1 and TRBJ1-5): KAGVTQTPRYLIKTRGQQVTLSCSPISGHRSVSWYQQTPGQGLQFLFEYFSETQRNKGNFPGRFSGRQFSNSRSEMNVSTLELGDSALYLCASSSGAGNQPQHFGDGTRLSIL.

In this sample, this clonotype turned up a few times. This rearrangement joins TRBV6-1 to TRBJ2-6; weak D call: TRBD1 (5 bases). Trimming shortened V by 8 bases and J by 2 bases, and 13 bases separated the two germline ends. The germline V gene has CDR1 MNHNS and CDR2 SASEGT. The CDR3 is 15 amino acids. The CDR3 sequence is CASVRGAAGANVLTF. CDR3 sequence (DNA): TGTGCCAGCGTTCGTGGGGCAGCTGGGGCCAACGTCCTGACTTTC.

The chain links TRBV6-2 or TRBV6-3 to TRBJ2-7; TRBD2 is a possible D gene (6 bases). The V gene lost 6 bases and the J gene lost 0 bases, with 24 bases spanning the gap. The CDR3 length is 18 residues. Germline V gives CDR1 MNHEY, CDR2 SVGEGT. The CDR3 coding sequence is TGTGCCAGCAGGGGACGATCTGGGGAGGAAAGTGGCTCCTACGAGCAGTACGTC. This encodes CASRGRSGEESGSYEQYV.

This chain uses TRBV4-3 with TRBJ1-5, with D hard to call. The CDR3 length is 14 residues. Between the trimmed V and J ends, which lost 0 bases and 4 bases, there was a span of 7 bases. Germline values: CDR1 LGHNA, CDR2 YSLEER. In DNA, the CDR3 is TGCGCCAGCAGCCAAGACAGGAATAATCAGCCCCAGCATTTT. This translates into CASSQDRNNQPQHF.

This clonotype was counted at least ten times. The chain links TRBV11-2 to TRBJ2-4; D is perhaps TRBD1 (6 bases). V gave up 4 bases and J gave up 0 bases, with 16 bases separating them. This CDR3 is built from 17 residues. Germline V gene data show CDR1 as SGHAT and CDR2 as FQNNGV. CDR3 sequence: CASSSLRDTTAKNIQYF. The CDR3 nucleotides are TGTGCCAGCAGCTCGCTCCGGGACACCACAGCCAAAAACATTCAGTACTTC.

The chain recombines TRBV4-2 with TRBJ2-3, with TRBD2 matching 9 bases. The CDR3 runs to 15 residues. Unmatched junction bases numbered 5, after V lost 4 bases and J lost 3 bases. From germline, CDR1 is LGHNA and CDR2 YNFKEQ. As DNA, the CDR3 is TGTGCCAGCAGCCGCGGGGGGGCCGAGACAGATACGCAGTATTTT. Its protein product is CASSRGGAETDTQYF.

A few counts support this clonotype. The chain combines TRBV29-1 with TRBJ2-7; 11 positions match TRBD1. CDR1 and CDR2 (germline): SQVTM, ANQGSEA. The length of the CDR3 is 14 residues. V was pared by 6 bases and J by 4 bases, with 8 bases of the junction left unmatched. CDR3 protein: CSVAGQGAGYEQYF. In nucleotides, the CDR3 is TGCAGCGTCGCCGGACAGGGGGCAGGGTACGAGCAGTACTTC.

This clonotype has a count of ten or more. The chain recombines TRBV7-6 with TRBJ2-5; 7 bases line up with TRBD2. CDR1 is SGHVS and CDR2 is FNYEAQ in the germline V gene. The CDR3 length is 15 residues. The ends lost 5 bases at V and 2 bases at J; junction bases unmatched: 8. The CDR3 coding sequence is TGTGCCAGCAGCCCGCAATCAGCGGGGCAAGAGACCCAGTACTTC. It specifies CASSPQSAGQETQYF. The full variable domain, rest sourced from reference TRBV7-6 and TRBJ2-5, is GAGVSQSPRYKVTKRGQDVALRCDPISGHVSLYWYRQALGQGPEFLTYFNYEAQQDKSGLPNDRFSAERPEGSISTLTIQRTEQRDSAMYRCASSPQSAGQETQYFGPGTRLLVL.

This chain connects TRBV11-1 to TRBJ2-7, with D perhaps TRBD1 (5 bases). CDR3 length: 14 residues. Germline V gene data show CDR1 as SGHAT and CDR2 as FQDESV (reference sequence). With 5 bases removed from V and 6 bases from J, the gap between germline ends came to 17 bases. The CDR3 loop reads CASSRQGNSVEQYV. For the CDR3, the DNA is TGTGCCAGCAGCCGTCAGGGCAATTCGGTCGAGCAGTACGTC.

This clonotype has only a few counts. This sequence joins TRBV15 and TRBJ2-1; no definite D call. V was clipped by 0 bases and J by 5 bases, with 5 bases between them. Germline V gives CDR1 LNHNV, CDR2 YYDKDF (reference sequence). The CDR3 is 13 residues long. The CDR3 DNA reads as TGTGCCACCAGCAGAGAAAGGCACAATGAGCAGTTCTTC. This codes for CATSRERHNEQFF.

In DNA, the CDR3 is TGTGCCAGCAGCGGGGCGTCGAGGGATACGCAGTATTTT. It specifies CASSGASRDTQYF. V and J are TRBV6-6 and TRBJ2-3; TRBD1 or TRBD2 may be the D gene (5 bases each). Trimming took off 6 bases at V and 6 bases at J, with 13 bases between the two ends. CDR1 and CDR2 (germline): MNHNY, SVGAGI (reference sequence). The CDR3 spans 13 residues.

This clonotype was detected only a few times. V usage is TRBV11-2 and J usage is TRBJ2-7; 8 nucleotides match TRBD1. V lost 2 bases and J lost 5; bases outside the gene matches: 2. CDR1 is SGHAT and CDR2 is FQNNGV in the germline V gene. The CDR3 is 13 residues long. The CDR3 region is CASSLQGAHEQYF. The CDR3 DNA reads TGTGCCAGCAGCTTACAGGGGGCCCACGAGCAGTACTTC.

The rearrangement links TRBV29-1 to TRBJ1-4; TRBD1 might be the D (5 bases). V lost 4 bases and J lost 3, with 24 bases in between. In germline, CDR1 is SQVTM, CDR2 ANQGSEA. CDR3 length: 18 residues. For the CDR3, the DNA is TGCAGCGTTGCCAATGAAATCGGGGGAGGCCACCCTAATGAAAAACTGTTTTTT. Protein product: CSVANEIGGGHPNEKLFF.

This clonotype was seen a few times. This chain connects TRBV6-5 to TRBJ2-5, with a tentative D call TRBD2 (6 bases). Between the trimmed V and J ends, which lost 4 bases and 5 bases, there was a span of 11 bases. Germline V gene data show CDR1 as MNHEY and CDR2 as SVGAGI. The CDR3 covers 13 residues. The CDR3 region is CASSSTGAETQYF. In nucleotides, the CDR3 is TGTGCCAGCAGTTCTACGGGAGCCGAGACCCAGTACTTC.

This chain joins TRBV5-1 and TRBJ2-4; D possibly uses TRBD1 or TRBD2 (6 bases each). The germline V gene encodes CDR1 SGHRS and CDR2 YFSETQ. V was trimmed by 0 bases and J by 5 bases, leaving 9 bases between them. The CDR3 extends over 14 amino acids. The CDR3 DNA is TGCGCCAGCAGCTTGGTGGGGGGCGAAAACATTCAGTACTTC. Its protein product is CASSLVGGENIQYF.

This clonotype was observed a few times. The V and J genes are TRBV7-2 and TRBJ2-3; 11 bases agree with TRBD2. The CDR3 is 17 amino acids. Losses at the gene ends were 3 bases for V and 3 bases for J; bases not matched to a gene: 8. Germline V gives CDR1 SGHTA, CDR2 FQGNSA. The CDR3 reads CASSFRGIAGGTDTQYF. DNA for the CDR3: TGTGCCAGCAGCTTTAGAGGGATAGCGGGGGGGACAGATACGCAGTATTTT.

This clonotype was seen a handful of times. J is TRBJ2-2 and V is TRBV27; 10 bases agree with TRBD2. The CDR3 runs to 14 residues. Germline V gives CDR1 MNHEY, CDR2 SMNVEV (reference sequence). The J segment lost 5 bases and the V segment lost 6 bases, leaving 3 bases of the junction unmatched. CDR3 sequence: CASRSGGATGELFF. The CDR3 DNA is TGTGCCAGCAGGAGCGGGGGGGCGACCGGGGAGCTGTTTTTT.

This chain joins TRBV24-1 and TRBJ2-7; 7 nucleotides match TRBD2. The ends lost 9 bases at V and 2 bases at J; junction bases unmatched: 9. The V gene's germline CDR1 is KGHDR and CDR2 SFDVKD. The CDR3 has 14 residues. The CDR3, as DNA: TGTGCCACCGCGGGGCGGGGGACTACCTACGAGCAGTACGTC. Translation gives CATAGRGTTYEQYV.

This clonotype turned up a few times. V is TRBV5-1 and J is TRBJ2-5; D gene uncertain. V was clipped by 0 bases and J by 5 bases, with 17 bases between them. Germline V lookup: CDR1 SGHRS, CDR2 YFSETQ. This CDR3 region has 16 residues. CDR3 protein: CASSLAPVQGFETQYF. CDR3 DNA: TGCGCCAGCAGCTTGGCCCCTGTTCAAGGGTTTGAGACCCAGTACTTC.

This clonotype has a handful of counts. The chain links TRBV18 to TRBJ1-6, with D unclear. This CDR3 is built from 16 residues. Germline V gene lookup returns CDR1 KGHSH and CDR2 LQKENI. V dropped 2 bases and J dropped 7 bases, with 15 bases sitting between them. CDR3: CASSPNNSARNSPLHF. The CDR3 DNA is TGTGCCAGCTCACCAAATAACAGCGCGAGAAATTCACCCCTCCACTTT.

This chain connects TRBV4-2 to TRBJ1-2; D not resolved. The CDR3 extends over 14 amino acids. Germline V gives CDR1 LGHNA, CDR2 YNFKEQ. Trimming cost V 0 bases and J 0 bases, with 5 bases left between them. This CDR3 is CASSQDLTNYGYTF. As DNA, the CDR3 is TGTGCCAGCAGCCAAGACCTGACTAACTATGGCTACACCTTC.

This clonotype occurred a few times. This chain joins TRBV5-6 and TRBJ1-1; D gene uncertain. Per germline, CDR1 SGHDT and CDR2 YYEEEE. The ends were cut back, 1 base at V and 12 bases at J, with 13 bases in the middle. The CDR3 has 12 amino acids. Here the CDR3 DNA reads TGTGCCAGCAGCTTGCCTTCCGGTTTGCCTTTCTTT. Its translation: CASSLPSGLPFF.

The table lists this clonotype with a few counts. CDR3 protein: CASSEVPGWDTQYF. The CDR3 bases are TGTGCCAGCAGTGAAGTGCCAGGATGGGATACGCAGTATTTT. The rearrangement links TRBV2 to TRBJ2-3; D is undetermined. V was pared by 1 base and J by 6 bases, with 11 bases between. The germline V gene has CDR1 SNHLY and CDR2 FYNNEI. The CDR3 runs 14 residues.

This clonotype appeared a few times. CDR3 sequence: CASSPGAGMDGYTF. Written as DNA, the CDR3 is TGTGCCAGCTCACCAGGGGCAGGGATGGACGGCTACACCTTC. The chain combines TRBV18 with TRBJ1-2; D is perhaps TRBD1 (5 bases). This CDR3 contains 14 residues. CDR1 is KGHSH, CDR2 LQKENI, per germline. Trimming left V 2 bases short and J 8 bases short, with 15 bases between.